One and the same sample provided the 27 T cell receptor beta chains below, sequenced in a study of blood T cell repertoires in COVID-19. The repertoire was sequenced with immunoSEQ multiplex PCR; TCRdb's copy has only in-frame clones and lacks some. The data show 450,000 or so clones, about 90% seen once. The sample was PBMCs or T cells enriched from blood (not recorded which). These receptors were taken from a man aged 18 to 30 who had recovered from COVID-19.

In this sample, this clone turned up once. V is TRBV30 and J is TRBJ1-5; possibly TRBD1 for D (6 bases). From germline, CDR1 is GTSNPN and CDR2 SVGIG (reference sequence). The CDR3 is 15 residues long. Trimming pared 2 bases from V and 0 bases from J, leaving 11 bases between. The CDR3 DNA is TGTGCCTGGAGTCCGGGACACCTTAGCAATCAGCCCCAGCATTTT. Amino acids: CAWSPGHLSNQPQHF.

The chain is built from TRBV5-4 and TRBJ1-1; 7 nucleotides line up with TRBD1. The germline CDR1 and CDR2 sequences are SGHNT and YYREEE (reference sequence). This CDR3 is 15 amino acids long. V lost 4 bases, J lost 3 bases, and 9 bases stayed unmatched. The CDR3 DNA follows: TGTGCCAGCAGCAAACAGGGGATTCGGGACACTGAAGCTTTCTTT. This sequence encodes CASSKQGIRDTEAFF.

This clone has more than one count but fewer than ten. The chain links TRBV9 to TRBJ2-1; D is unclear. This CDR3 comprises 12 residues. The germline V gene encodes CDR1 SGDLS and CDR2 YYNGEE. With 3 bases removed from V and 9 bases from J, the gap between germline ends came to 10 bases. The CDR3 here is CASSGSWPEQFF. The CDR3 DNA is TGTGCCAGCAGCGGATCATGGCCTGAGCAGTTCTTC.

V gene TRBV25-1 combines with J gene TRBJ1-1; D is perhaps TRBD1 (5 bases). The CDR3 sequence is 13 residues long. The germline V gene encodes CDR1 MGHDK and CDR2 SYGVNS. The V gene lost 6 bases and the J gene lost 1 base, with 9 bases spanning the gap. CDR3 DNA: TGTGCCAGCAGCCTAGGGGCGAACACTGAAGCTTTCTTT. This gives the protein CASSLGANTEAFF.

In its sample, this clone was seen a few times. This chain joins TRBV7-9 and TRBJ1-1; D possibly corresponds to TRBD1 (6 bases). Germline V gene data show CDR1 as SEHNR and CDR2 as FQNEAQ (reference sequence). The V and J ends lost 2 bases and 3 bases respectively, with 10 bases between them. The CDR3 has 14 amino acids. CDR3 bases: TGTGCCAGCAGCTTAAGGACAGACTACACTGAAGCTTTCTTT. Its translation: CASSLRTDYTEAFF.

The rearrangement uses TRBV28 and TRBJ2-2; D not resolved. The CDR3 runs to 16 residues. The germline V and J ends were trimmed by 7 bases and 0 bases, with 15 bases remaining between them. The germline gives CDR1 MDHEN, CDR2 SYDVKM. The DNA for the CDR3 is TGTGCCAGCATCCCGCAGTTAATAACGAACACCGGGGAGCTGTTTTTT. It is translated as CASIPQLITNTGELFF.

This rearrangement joins TRBV5-6 to TRBJ1-6; TRBD1 matches at 9 bases. Trimming took 0 bases from V and 10 from J; bases not matched to a gene: 5. CDR3 size: 15 residues. Germline CDR1 and CDR2: SGHDT and YYEEEE. The CDR3 bases are TGTGCCAGCAGCTTGGCCGGGACAGGGTTCTCACCCCTCCACTTT. Translated: CASSLAGTGFSPLHF.

V gene TRBV10-3 combines with J gene TRBJ1-3; D uncertain. CDR1 and CDR2 (germline): ENHRY, SYGVKD. The length of the CDR3 is 14 residues. The germline V and J ends were trimmed by 2 bases and 0 bases, with 5 bases remaining between them. The CDR3 sequence is CAISEGRSGNTIYF. In DNA, the CDR3 is TGTGCCATCAGTGAGGGCCGCTCTGGAAACACCATATATTTT.

This rearrangement joins TRBV19 to TRBJ1-2; the match to TRBD1 covers 10 bases. Germline lookup yields CDR1 LNHDA and CDR2 SQIVND (reference sequence). This CDR3 contains 17 residues. The V gene end was trimmed by 5 bases and the J gene end by 5 bases; junction bases not matched to a gene: 14. The CDR3 is CASSANSRDRGGYGYTF. DNA for the CDR3: TGTGCCAGTAGTGCGAACTCCCGGGACAGGGGAGGGTATGGCTACACCTTC.

This chain links TRBV10-3 with TRBJ1-1; unclear D gene. The length of the CDR3 is 15 residues. V lost 0 bases and J lost 1, with 9 bases in between. Germline values: CDR1 ENHRY, CDR2 SYGVKD. The CDR3 coding sequence is TGTGCCATCAGTGAGTCGGCCGTTCCGAACACTGAAGCTTTCTTT. The encoded protein is CAISESAVPNTEAFF.

The chain has TRBV19 and TRBJ1-1, with TRBD1 matching over 9 bases. This CDR3 spans 14 amino acids. V shed 7 bases and J 5 bases; nucleotides not matched to a gene: 8. The germline CDR1 and CDR2 sequences are LNHDA and SQIVND (reference sequence). CDR3: CASIQTGGRTEAFF. The CDR3 DNA sequence: TGTGCCAGTATCCAGACAGGGGGGAGGACTGAAGCTTTCTTT.

The rearrangement links TRBV10-3 to TRBJ2-2, with D hard to call. V was pared by 6 bases and J by 3 bases, with 11 bases between. The CDR3 totals 14 residues. The V gene's germline CDR1 is ENHRY and CDR2 SYGVKD. The CDR3 sequence is CAISPTTDTGELFF. CDR3 in DNA: TGTGCCATCAGCCCCACGACTGACACCGGGGAGCTGTTTTTT.

This chain connects TRBV19 to TRBJ2-1, with 8 bases lining up with TRBD1. The CDR3 is 14 amino acids. J was trimmed by 4 bases and V by 4 bases; bases with no gene match: 3. Germline V gene sequence: CDR1 LNHDA, CDR2 SQIVND (reference sequence). The CDR3 reads CASSTGTGYNEQFF. The CDR3 DNA reads TGTGCCAGTAGTACTGGGACAGGTTACAATGAGCAGTTCTTC.

The J gene is TRBJ2-1, the V gene TRBV29-1; 8 nucleotides align to TRBD1. V shed 4 bases and J 9 bases; nucleotides not matched to a gene: 8. There are 13 residues in the CDR3. Per the germline V gene, CDR1 is SQVTM and CDR2 is ANQGSEA. DNA for the CDR3: TGCAGCGTTGGACAGGGGTTAGGGAGTGAGCAGTTCTTC. It translates to CSVGQGLGSEQFF.

The chain employs TRBV7-9 and TRBJ1-2; D gene unclear. V was pared by 0 bases and J by 6 bases, with 14 bases between. The CDR3 loop spans 15 amino acids. CDR1 SEHNR and CDR2 FQNEAQ come from the germline V gene (reference sequence). The CDR3 region is CASSLAFQEEDGYTF. The CDR3 DNA is TGTGCCAGCAGCTTAGCGTTCCAGGAGGAGGATGGCTACACCTTC.

The CDR3 here is CASRQGSTYEQYF. In nucleotides, the CDR3 is TGTGCCAGCAGGCAGGGATCAACCTACGAGCAGTACTTC. The chain employs TRBV7-9 and TRBJ2-7; possible D gene TRBD1, 5 bases. Germline CDR1 is SEHNR and CDR2 is FQNEAQ (reference sequence). The CDR3 extends over 13 amino acids. The V end lost 6 bases, the J end lost 2 bases, and 11 bases lay between the germline ends.

The chain has TRBV21-1 and TRBJ1-1; TRBD1 reflects the table's D call only, with no check against the DNA. TRBV21-1 is noted as a pseudogene. The CDR3 totals 11 residues. CDR3 amino acids: CASSKRGRAFF. The CDR3 region has the DNA TGTGCCAGCAGCAAAAGGGGTAGAGCTTTCTTT.

The V and J genes are TRBV9 and TRBJ2-5; 11 nucleotides line up with TRBD2. Germline CDR1 reads SGDLS; CDR2 reads YYNGEE. V trimming: 0 bases; J trimming: 5 bases; junction bases outside the gene matches: 9. The CDR3 is 17 residues long. The CDR3 sequence is CASSVETSGRAVETQYF. DNA for the CDR3: TGTGCCAGCAGCGTAGAAACTAGCGGGAGAGCTGTGGAGACCCAGTACTTC.

This chain uses TRBV19 with TRBJ1-5, with D possibly being TRBD1 (6 bases). The V end lost 3 bases, the J end lost 1 base, and 10 bases lay between the germline ends. Germline CDR1 LNHDA, CDR2 SQIVND (reference sequence). The length of the CDR3 is 15 residues. The CDR3 is CASSMIRGSNQPQHF. CDR3 nucleotides: TGTGCCAGTAGTATGATAAGGGGGAGCAATCAGCCCCAGCATTTT. Variable domain in full (rest from reference TRBV19 and TRBJ1-5): DGGITQSPKYLFRKEGQNVTLSCEQNLNHDAMYWYRQDPGQGLRLIYYSQIVNDFQKGDIAEGYSVSREKKESFPLTVTSAQKNPTAFYLCASSMIRGSNQPQHFGDGTRLSIL.

The chain combines TRBV19 with TRBJ2-7; D might be TRBD1 (5 bases). The ends were cut back, 5 bases at V and 6 bases at J, with 17 bases in the middle. The CDR3 loop spans 14 amino acids. Germline lookup yields CDR1 LNHDA and CDR2 SQIVND (reference sequence). The CDR3 loop is CASSLARVVSEQYF. The CDR3, as DNA: TGTGCCAGTAGTTTGGCCAGGGTGGTAAGCGAGCAGTACTTC.

J is TRBJ1-1 and V is TRBV27; D gene uncertain. Per germline, CDR1 MNHEY and CDR2 SMNVEV (reference sequence). V was trimmed by 3 bases and J by 1 base, leaving 12 bases between them. This CDR3 region has 15 residues. The CDR3 sequence: CASSFLVRRNTEAFF. CDR3 in DNA: TGTGCCAGCAGTTTCCTAGTCCGACGGAACACTGAAGCTTTCTTT.

The chain uses TRBV5-1 and TRBJ1-4, with D hard to call. Trimming left V 0 bases short and J 8 bases short, with 14 bases between. The CDR3 covers 15 residues. Germline V CDR1 and CDR2: SGHRS, YFSETQ. Here the CDR3 DNA reads TGCGCCAGCAGCTTGGAGGACGGGAAGATCGAAAAACTGTTTTTT. Translating it yields CASSLEDGKIEKLFF.

The chain couples TRBV7-9 to TRBJ1-1; tentative D call: TRBD1 (5 bases). Germline CDR1 reads SEHNR; CDR2 reads FQNEAQ (reference sequence). Trimming cost V 3 bases and J 1 base, with 12 bases left between them. The CDR3 covers 15 residues. The CDR3 region has the DNA TGTGCCAGCAGCTTCGTCCGGACAAGGAACACTGAAGCTTTCTTT. This encodes CASSFVRTRNTEAFF.

This chain links TRBV28 with TRBJ2-2; weak D call: TRBD1 (5 bases). Trimming cost V 3 bases and J 4 bases, with 9 bases left between them. Per the germline V gene, CDR1 is MDHEN and CDR2 is SYDVKM. There are 14 residues in the CDR3. The CDR3 bases are TGTGCCAGCAGTTTGACAGAGTCCACCGGGGAGCTGTTTTTT. Its translation: CASSLTESTGELFF.

This chain links TRBV19 with TRBJ2-3, with 12 bases matching TRBD2. There are 15 residues in the CDR3. The germline V gene encodes CDR1 LNHDA and CDR2 SQIVND (reference sequence). The ends lost 5 bases at V and 3 bases at J; junction bases unmatched: 3. CDR3 sequence: CASSLLAGGTDTQYF. The CDR3 DNA reads as TGTGCCAGTAGTCTACTAGCGGGAGGAACAGATACGCAGTATTTT.

The chain employs TRBV7-8 and TRBJ2-4, with D possibly being TRBD1 (6 bases). The CDR3 has 16 amino acids. V lost 5 bases to trimming and J lost 3 bases, with 17 bases between them. Germline V gene lookup returns CDR1 SGHVS and CDR2 FQNEAQ. CDR3 sequence (DNA): TGTGCCAGCAGCCCGGACATACAGGGCGGCAAAAACATTCAGTACTTC. Protein sequence: CASSPDIQGGKNIQYF.

The chain joins TRBV9 to TRBJ1-1; possibly TRBD1 for D (6 bases). The CDR3 has 15 residues. CDR1 is SGDLS, CDR2 YYNGEE, per germline. Trimming took off 0 bases at V and 1 base at J, with 10 bases between the two ends. The CDR3 region is CASSVEGRGNTEAFF. The CDR3 DNA follows: TGTGCCAGCAGCGTAGAAGGCAGGGGGAACACTGAAGCTTTCTTT.